A selection of T cell receptor beta chains follows, all from one sample in a study of identical twins. TCRdb re-analysed the 5' RACE reads in MiXCR, keeping a single row per CDR3 protein. The sample includes under 300,000 distinct CDR3 sequences, 6.5% of them seen just once. These data were also filed under a second study, of T cells expressing NK-cell markers.

Specimen: CD8+ T cells sorted from blood. All receptors derive from a woman younger than 30 in good health. Each CDR3 is given with its conserved first and last residue.

>TRBV5-5|TRBJ2-3
CASRESVDTQYF
>TRBV5-6|TRBJ2-3
CASSGITDTQYF
>TRBV10-2|TRBJ2-3
CASSARTDTQYF
>TRBV27|TRBJ1-1
CASWGQGNTEAFF
>TRBV15|TRBJ1-4
CATSRDADRLLEKLFF
>TRBV25-1|TRBJ2-1
CASSESGGLYNEQFF
>TRBV20-1|TRBJ2-6
CSARDRDSTGANVLTF
>TRBV4-1|TRBJ2-1
CASSQDRNEQFF
>TRBV9|TRBJ2-5
CASSPRQTEETQYF
>TRBV27|TRBJ2-7
CASSGFPGTPGSNEQYF
>TRBV10-3|TRBJ2-7
CAISEQFRGDEQYF
>TRBV7-9|TRBJ2-2
CASSSVPGELFF
>TRBV29-1|TRBJ2-1
CSGSPGLDYNEQFF
>TRBV25-1|TRBJ1-5
CACYAGTGEDQPQHF
>TRBV27|TRBJ2-1
CASSTPLSGGGYNEQFF
>TRBV7-2|TRBJ2-1
CASSWDGDYNEQFF
>TRBV4-3|TRBJ2-7
CASSQDLLIEQYF
>TRBV6-1|TRBJ2-7
CASRPRGALGEQYF
>TRBV13|TRBJ1-1
CASSLGEGNTEAFF
>TRBV4-3|TRBJ2-7
CASSQEGQGVREQYF
>TRBV11-2|TRBJ2-1
CASSFGLAGVAEQFF
>TRBV7-8|TRBJ2-7
CASSLPLGEQYF
>TRBV7-8|TRBJ2-1
CASSSETGTEQFF
>TRBV19|TRBJ2-1
CASSIVGLAGVSEQFF
>TRBV4-3|TRBJ2-1
CASSQALAFSYNEQFF
>TRBV27|TRBJ2-1
CASSLLGQIYNEQFF
>TRBV10-2|TRBJ1-1
CASSPAGVGAFF
>TRBV6-4|TRBJ1-6
CASSDGNHNSPLHF
>TRBV20-1|TRBJ2-1
CSARRRASSYNEQFF
>TRBV12-5|TRBJ1-1
CASGPQGGRTEAFF
>TRBV7-8|TRBJ2-1
CASSLLRDPYNEQFF